Shown below are 10 T cell receptor beta chains from a single sample sequenced in a study of neurological immune-mediated disorders. TCRdb re-called the 5' RACE reads through MiXCR, storing one row per CDR3 protein. Counted here are about 32,000 distinct CDR3 sequences, around 4% occurring once; the ten biggest clones make up approximately 2.2%. Sequenced input: PBMCs. The receptors were sampled from a man aged 25 to 45 with multiple sclerosis.

This clonotype was detected many times. V is TRBV5-8 and J is TRBJ1-1, with D uncertain. CDR3 length: 11 residues. Germline CDR1 reads SGHTS; CDR2 reads YDEGEE. V lost 4 bases and J lost 5, with 6 bases in between. As DNA, the CDR3 is TGTGCCAGCAGCCGAAGGACTGAAGCTTTCTTT. This gives the protein CASSRRTEAFF.

The sample holds many counts of this clonotype. The chain is built from TRBV7-8 and TRBJ2-7; 11 bases are a match to TRBD2. V lost 6 bases and J lost 7; bases outside the gene matches: 17. CDR3 length: 17 residues. CDR1 SGHVS and CDR2 FQNEAQ come from the germline V gene. CDR3: CASRLTSGGLSAREQYF. The CDR3 region has the DNA TGTGCCAGCAGACTTACTAGCGGGGGCCTCTCTGCGAGGGAGCAGTACTTC.

This clonotype showed up just a few times. The V and J genes are TRBV12-3 or TRBV12-4 and TRBJ1-5; perhaps TRBD1 as D (5 bases). There are 15 residues in the CDR3. V was trimmed by 5 bases and J by 0 bases, leaving 11 bases between them. The CDR3 region has the DNA TGTGCCAGCAGTCTACGGGACGGTAGCAATCAGCCCCAGCATTTT. This gives the protein CASSLRDGSNQPQHF.

This clonotype was observed at least ten times. V is TRBV7-2 and J is TRBJ1-5; D not resolved. CDR3 length: 13 residues. Between the trimmed V and J ends, which lost 4 bases and 5 bases, there was a span of 9 bases. Per germline, CDR1 SGHTA and CDR2 FQGNSA. The CDR3 DNA reads TGTGCCAGCAGCTCAATCGCGGATCAGCCCCAGCATTTT. Translation gives CASSSIADQPQHF.

This clonotype was seen many times. The chain couples TRBV10-3 to TRBJ2-5; the D is unclear. Germline-derived CDR1 and CDR2 are ENHRY and SYGVKD. CDR3 size: 13 residues. V lost 2 bases and J 0 bases, leaving 4 bases between the germline ends. The CDR3 bases are TGTGCCATCAGTGAGACGGACCAAGAGACCCAGTACTTC. Translated, it gives CAISETDQETQYF.

This clonotype showed up many times. The chain employs TRBV6-5 and TRBJ2-1; D call uncertain. CDR3 length: 15 residues. Germline V lookup: CDR1 MNHEY, CDR2 SVGAGI. The V gene lost 6 bases and the J gene lost 0 bases, with 12 bases spanning the gap. CDR3 sequence: CASSPTWSSYNEQFF. As DNA, the CDR3 is TGTGCCAGCAGCCCAACATGGAGCTCCTACAATGAGCAGTTCTTC.

Many counts were recorded for this clonotype. The V and J genes are TRBV4-2 and TRBJ2-4; no definite D call. Germline-derived CDR1 and CDR2 are LGHNA and YNFKEQ. V was trimmed by 0 bases and J by 6 bases, leaving 9 bases between them. This CDR3 contains 14 residues. In DNA, the CDR3 is TGTGCCAGCAGCCAAGATGACGTGGGAAACATTCAGTACTTC. This sequence encodes CASSQDDVGNIQYF.

This clonotype showed up many times. This chain links TRBV20-1 with TRBJ1-5, with TRBD1 matching 7 bases. This CDR3 region has 14 residues. Losses at the gene ends were 4 bases for V and 2 bases for J; bases not matched to a gene: 5. Germline V gene sequence: CDR1 DFQATT, CDR2 SNEGSKA (reference sequence). The CDR3 region is CSAMTGLGNQPQHF. The CDR3 nucleotides are TGCAGTGCTATGACAGGGTTGGGCAATCAGCCCCAGCATTTT.

V gene TRBV2 combines with J gene TRBJ2-5; D is possibly TRBD2 (6 bases). Looked up from germline, CDR1 is SNHLY and CDR2 is FYNNEI. The germline V and J ends were trimmed by 5 bases and 1 base, with 11 bases remaining between them. This CDR3 has 14 residues. CDR3 protein: CASSLLSGQETQYF. The CDR3, as DNA: TGTGCCAGCAGTCTTCTTAGCGGCCAAGAGACCCAGTACTTC.

In this sample, this clonotype turned up a few times. The rearrangement joins TRBV6-2 or TRBV6-3 to TRBJ1-4; D remains ambiguous. In germline, CDR1 is MNHEY, CDR2 SVGEGT. The V end lost 6 bases, the J end lost 3 bases, and 14 bases lay between the germline ends. The CDR3 totals 15 residues. The CDR3, as DNA: TGTGCCAGCAGATCATCAAAGAGGGCTAATGAAAAACTGTTTTTT. The encoded protein is CASRSSKRANEKLFF.